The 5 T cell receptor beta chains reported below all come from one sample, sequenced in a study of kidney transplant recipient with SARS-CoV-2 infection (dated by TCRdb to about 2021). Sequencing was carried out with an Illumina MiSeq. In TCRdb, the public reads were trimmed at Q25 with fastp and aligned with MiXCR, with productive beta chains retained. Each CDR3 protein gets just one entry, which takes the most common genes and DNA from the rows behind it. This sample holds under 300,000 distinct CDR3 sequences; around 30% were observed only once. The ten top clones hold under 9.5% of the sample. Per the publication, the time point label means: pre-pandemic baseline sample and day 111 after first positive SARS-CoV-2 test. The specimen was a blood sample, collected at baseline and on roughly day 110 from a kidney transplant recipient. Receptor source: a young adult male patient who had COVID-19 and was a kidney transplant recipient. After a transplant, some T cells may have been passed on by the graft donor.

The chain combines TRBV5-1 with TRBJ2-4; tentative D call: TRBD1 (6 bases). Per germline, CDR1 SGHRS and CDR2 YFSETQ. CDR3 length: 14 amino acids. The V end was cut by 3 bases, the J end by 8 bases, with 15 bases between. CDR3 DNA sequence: TGCGCCAGCAGCTCCCAGGACAGAAGGGACATTCAGTACTTC. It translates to CASSSQDRRDIQYF.

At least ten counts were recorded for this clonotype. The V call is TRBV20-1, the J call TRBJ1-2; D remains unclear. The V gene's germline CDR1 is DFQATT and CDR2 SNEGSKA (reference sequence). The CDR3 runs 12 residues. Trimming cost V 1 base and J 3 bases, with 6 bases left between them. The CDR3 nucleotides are TGCAGTGCTAGAGTTAGAGACTATGGCTACACCTTC. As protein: CSARVRDYGYTF.

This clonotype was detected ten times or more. CDR3 sequence: CASSISPGGYGYTF. The CDR3 region has the DNA TGTGCCAGTAGTATAAGCCCGGGGGGCTATGGCTACACCTTC. J is TRBJ1-2 and V is TRBV19; weak D call: TRBD1 (5 bases). Trimming took 2 bases from V and 4 from J, leaving 11 bases between them. The V gene's germline CDR1 is LNHDA and CDR2 SQIVND (reference sequence). The CDR3 sequence is 14 residues long.

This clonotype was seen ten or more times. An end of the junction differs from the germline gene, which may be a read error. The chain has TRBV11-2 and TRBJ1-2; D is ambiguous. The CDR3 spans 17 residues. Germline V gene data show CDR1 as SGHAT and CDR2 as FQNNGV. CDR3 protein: CASSIDRTSRKTYGYTF. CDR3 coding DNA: TGTGCCAGCAGCATAGATAGAACAAGCAGAAAGACCTATGGCTACACCTTC.

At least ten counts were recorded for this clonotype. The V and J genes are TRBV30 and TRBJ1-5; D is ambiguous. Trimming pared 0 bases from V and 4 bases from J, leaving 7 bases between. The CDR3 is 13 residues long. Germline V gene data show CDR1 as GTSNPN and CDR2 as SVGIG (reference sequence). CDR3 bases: TGTGCCTGGAGTGTTGCACAGAATCAGCCCCAGCATTTT. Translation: CAWSVAQNQPQHF.